This TCR beta chain was observed in a study of cytomegalovirus exposure and HLA in healthy donors. Overall study findings and caveats: Later on, an analysis showed TCR association rates differing by HLA locus, with DRB1 the most and HLA-C the fewest. Analysis performed later showed TCR beta chains linked to HLA being more clonally expanded than equally common others.

A multiplex PCR was run with 60 Vbeta primers and 13 Jbeta primers. TCRdb keeps only in-frame clones here, not all; method: immunoSEQ multiplex PCR. Reported are roughly 120,000 clones; the ten largest clones contain 0.9% to 1.2%. To note about this clone: What it binds is unknown.

Sequenced material: PBMCs. This TCR derives from a young man in good health and CMV-seronegative.

The CDR3 reads CASTSGGYEQYF. The CDR3 DNA reads TGTGCCAGTACTAGCGGAGGATACGAGCAGTACTTC. The genes are TRBV19 and TRBJ2-7; 7 nucleotides agree with TRBD2. There are 12 residues in the CDR3. Germline loops: CDR1 LNHDA, CDR2 SQIVND (reference sequence). The J segment lost 4 bases and the V segment lost 7 bases, leaving 4 bases of the junction unmatched.